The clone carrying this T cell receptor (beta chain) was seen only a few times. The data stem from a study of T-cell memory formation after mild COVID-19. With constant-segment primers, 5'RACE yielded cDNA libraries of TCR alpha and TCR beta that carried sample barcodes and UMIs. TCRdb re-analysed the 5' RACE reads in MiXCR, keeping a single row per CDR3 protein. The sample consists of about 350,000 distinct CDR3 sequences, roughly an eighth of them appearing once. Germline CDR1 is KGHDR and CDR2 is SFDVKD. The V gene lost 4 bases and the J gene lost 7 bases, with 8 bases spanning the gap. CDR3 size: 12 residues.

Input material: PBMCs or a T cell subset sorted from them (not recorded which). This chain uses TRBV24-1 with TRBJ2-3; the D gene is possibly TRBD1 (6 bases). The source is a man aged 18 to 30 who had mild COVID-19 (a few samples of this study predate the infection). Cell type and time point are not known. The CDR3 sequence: CATSEQGYTQYF. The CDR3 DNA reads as TGTGCCACCAGTGAACAGGGCTATACGCAGTATTTT.